The 5 T cell receptor beta chains below come from one sample, sequenced in a study of molecular identifiers for immune sequencing clone quantification. MiXCR, applied by TCRdb to the PCR reads, yields one record per CDR3 protein. The sample contains about 640,000 distinct CDR3 sequences, just under 20% of which appear only once. Sequencing was performed on naive CD8+ T cells from blood, with Jurkat cell RNA spiked in. Subset indicated: FACS-sorted CD8+CD4-CCR7+CD45RA+ naive T cells. The receptors were gathered from a human donor in good health. Some libraries in this study had Jurkat cell RNA spiked in.

This clonotype was seen more than once but under ten times. A much larger clonotype is one base distant, so this may be a read error. The chain joins TRBV5-5 to TRBJ2-6, with 7 bases fitting TRBD1. Germline CDR1 reads SGHKS; CDR2 reads YYEKEE (reference sequence). The CDR3 totals 17 residues. V gave up 4 bases and J gave up 0 bases; unmatched junction bases: 7. CDR3 sequence: CASSPGQVGSGANVLTF. For the CDR3, the DNA is TGTGCCAGCAGCCCAGGACAGGTCGGCTCTGGGGCCAACGTCCTGACTTTC. The whole variable domain, filled in from reference TRBV5-5 and TRBJ2-6, reads DAGVTQSPTHLIKTRGQQVTLRCSPISGHKSVSWYQQVLGQGPQFIFQYYEKEERGRGNFPDRFSARQFPNYSSELNVNALLLGDSALYLCASSPGQVGSGANVLTFGAGSRLTVL.

About this clonotype itself: A junction end diverges from the germline sequence, so it may reflect a read error. CDR3 nucleotides: TGTGCCAGCAGCTTAGCGACGGTAGCGGGGGGCGAAGATACACAGTATTTT. Translating it yields CASSLATVAGGEDTQYF. This sequence joins TRBV7-2 and TRBJ2-3; TRBD2 matches at 10 bases. The CDR3 is made up of 17 amino acids. CDR1 is SGHTA and CDR2 is FQGNSA in the germline V gene.

This clonotype was found many times. The chain employs TRBV6-2 or TRBV6-3 and TRBJ1-1, with D maybe TRBD1 (5 bases). V was trimmed by 11 bases and J by 3 bases, leaving 22 bases between them. This CDR3 contains 15 residues. Germline CDR1 and CDR2: MNHEY and SVGEGT. DNA for the CDR3: TGTGCCTTAATCCGGGACCCCTTAAGGGACACTGAAGCTTTCTTT. Residues: CALIRDPLRDTEAFF.

For this clonotype: This may stem from a read error, because a much larger clone lies one nucleotide away. The CDR3 DNA reads as TGTGCCGGCAGCGCCGGGACTAGCGGCCCCAAGCAGTACTTC. Translated: CAGSAGTSGPKQYF. This chain connects TRBV7-8 to TRBJ2-7; 11 positions agree with TRBD2. CDR3 size: 14 residues. Per germline, CDR1 SGHVS and CDR2 FQNEAQ.

In this sample, this clonotype turned up many times. The chain carries TRBV6-5 and TRBJ1-1, with 8 bases that match TRBD1. Trimming removed 2 bases from V and 5 bases from J; junction bases left unmatched: 4. CDR1 MNHEY and CDR2 SVGAGI come from the germline V gene. This CDR3 comprises 14 residues. CDR3 nucleotide sequence: TGTGCCAGCAGTTACCAGGGGGCGAAGACTGAAGCTTTCTTT. It encodes CASSYQGAKTEAFF.